A single sample is the source of the 14 T cell receptor beta chains below, sequenced in a study of T cell changes during pregnancy in multiple sclerosis. Measured with immunoSEQ multiplex PCR; TCRdb has only the in-frame clones, and not every one. The sample yields about 40,000 clones, approximately 91% seen once. Sequenced: PBMCs (not recorded whether the cells were cultured). Receptor source: a female donor with multiple sclerosis, enrolled in a pregnancy study.

This chain uses TRBV5-4 with TRBJ2-5, with D uncertain. This CDR3 spans 13 amino acids. The germline CDR1 and CDR2 sequences are SGHNT and YYREEE (reference sequence). V lost 0 bases, J lost 5 bases, and 8 bases lay in between. In DNA, the CDR3 is TGTGCCAGCAGCTTGGTCGGTTCGGAGACCCAGTACTTC. Protein sequence: CASSLVGSETQYF.

The DNA of the CDR3 is TGCGCCAGCAGCTTGTGGTTAGCGGGAGGGCCACCGGCAGATACGCAGTATTTT. As protein: CASSLWLAGGPPADTQYF. This chain links TRBV5-1 with TRBJ2-3; the match to TRBD2 covers 11 bases. CDR3 length equals 18 residues. Germline values: CDR1 SGHRS, CDR2 YFSETQ. The J segment lost 4 bases and the V segment lost 1 base, leaving 11 bases of the junction unmatched.

V usage is TRBV11-2 and J usage is TRBJ2-5, with D perhaps matching TRBD2 (6 bases). CDR1 is SGHAT, CDR2 FQNNGV, per germline. CDR3 length: 14 amino acids. Trimming cost V 2 bases and J 5 bases, with 12 bases left between them. CDR3 sequence (DNA): TGTGCCAGCAGCTTATTAAGACGGGGGGAGACCCAGTACTTC. Its translation: CASSLLRRGETQYF. Complete variable domain (other parts from reference TRBV11-2 and TRBJ2-5): EAGVAQSPRYKIIEKRQSVAFWCNPISGHATLYWYQQILGQGPKLLIQFQNNGVVDDSQLPKDRFSAERLKGVDSTLKIQPAKLEDSAVYLCASSLLRRGETQYFGPGTRLLVL.

The V and J genes are TRBV6-5 and TRBJ1-4; maybe TRBD1 (5 bases). Germline-derived CDR1 and CDR2 are MNHEY and SVGAGI. Trimming pared 6 bases from V and 8 bases from J, leaving 13 bases between. The CDR3 totals 13 residues. In DNA form, the CDR3 reads TGTGCCAGCAGACCCAGGGTCGGGGAAAAACTGTTTTTT. Protein sequence: CASRPRVGEKLFF.

The chain recombines TRBV18 with TRBJ1-1; D might be TRBD1 (5 bases). The germline V and J ends were trimmed by 3 bases and 0 bases, with 14 bases remaining between them. This CDR3 contains 16 residues. CDR1 KGHSH and CDR2 LQKENI come from the germline V gene. The CDR3 DNA sequence: TGTGCCAGCTCACCTGGGCTGGGGACGATGAACACTGAAGCTTTCTTT. Translation gives CASSPGLGTMNTEAFF. Combining the CDR3 with reference TRBV18 and TRBJ1-1 gives the whole variable domain NAGVMQNPRHLVRRRGQEARLRCSPMKGHSHVYWYRQLPEEGLKFMVYLQKENIIDESGMPKERFSAEFPKEGPSILRIQQVVRGDSAAYFCASSPGLGTMNTEAFFGQGTRLTVV.

The chain joins TRBV19 to TRBJ2-7; either TRBD1 or TRBD2 may supply D (5 bases each). Germline assignment: CDR1 LNHDA and CDR2 SQIVND (reference sequence). V was clipped by 3 bases and J by 3 bases, with 12 bases between them. The CDR3 is 14 amino acids. The DNA of the CDR3 is TGTGCCAGTAGTATGTTGGGGGTTGTCTACGAGCAGTACTTC. This gives the protein CASSMLGVVYEQYF.

V and J are TRBV6-4 and TRBJ2-3; 8 nucleotides line up with TRBD2. After removal of 5 bases from V and 3 bases from J, the junction contained 7 bases not matched to a gene. CDR3 length: 15 residues. Germline CDR1 and CDR2: MRHNA and SNTAGT. In DNA, the CDR3 is TGTGCCAGCAGTAGGAGCGGGAGTGGGACAGATACGCAGTATTTT. Translation gives CASSRSGSGTDTQYF.

The chain has TRBV5-1 and TRBJ2-7, with TRBD2 identical over 8 bases. CDR1 is SGHRS, CDR2 YFSETQ, per germline. This CDR3 spans 15 amino acids. J was trimmed by 2 bases and V by 4 bases; bases with no gene match: 8. CDR3 DNA: TGCGCCAGCAGCCCGGCTGCGGGGGGCACCTACGAGCAGTACTTC. Translated: CASSPAAGGTYEQYF.

This clone was observed once. V usage is TRBV6-4 and J usage is TRBJ2-2; 11 bases align to TRBD2. Germline CDR1 and CDR2: MRHNA and SNTAGT. The CDR3 length is 16 residues. V lost 5 bases to trimming and J lost 5 bases; unmatched junction nucleotides: 7. CDR3 residues: CASSPILAGETGELFF. Here the CDR3 DNA reads TGTGCCAGCAGTCCTATACTAGCGGGAGAGACCGGGGAGCTGTTTTTT.

This sequence joins TRBV19 and TRBJ1-2, with 8 nucleotides matching TRBD1. J lost 7 bases, V lost 3 bases, and 4 bases had no gene match. Germline CDR1 reads LNHDA; CDR2 reads SQIVND (reference sequence). The CDR3 contains 13 residues. The CDR3 protein is CASSIDRGGGYTF. The CDR3, as DNA: TGTGCCAGTAGTATTGACAGGGGAGGTGGCTACACCTTC. Combining the CDR3 with reference TRBV19 and TRBJ1-2 gives the whole variable domain DGGITQSPKYLFRKEGQNVTLSCEQNLNHDAMYWYRQDPGQGLRLIYYSQIVNDFQKGDIAEGYSVSREKKESFPLTVTSAQKNPTAFYLCASSIDRGGGYTFGSGTRLTVV.

V and J are TRBV27 and TRBJ2-7; 8 nucleotides match TRBD1. J gave up 6 bases and V 4 bases, and 8 bases lay outside the gene matches. Germline assignment: CDR1 MNHEY and CDR2 SMNVEV (reference sequence). The CDR3 spans 14 residues. The CDR3 loop reads CASSSRTGPTEQYF. The DNA of the CDR3 is TGTGCCAGCAGTTCGCGGACAGGGCCCACCGAGCAGTACTTC.

The V and J genes are TRBV19 and TRBJ1-3; D is undetermined. Per the germline V gene, CDR1 is LNHDA and CDR2 is SQIVND (reference sequence). V lost 4 bases and J 2 bases, leaving 18 bases between the germline ends. The CDR3 consists of 17 residues. In DNA form, the CDR3 reads TGTGCCAGTAGTACCCCCCCCGACACTACGACTGGAAACACCATATATTTT. Protein product: CASSTPPDTTTGNTIYF. The variable domain in full, completed from reference TRBV19 and TRBJ1-3, reads DGGITQSPKYLFRKEGQNVTLSCEQNLNHDAMYWYRQDPGQGLRLIYYSQIVNDFQKGDIAEGYSVSREKKESFPLTVTSAQKNPTAFYLCASSTPPDTTTGNTIYFGEGSWLTVV.

This chain links TRBV5-1 with TRBJ2-3, with 8 bases aligning to TRBD1. V lost 0 bases to trimming and J lost 4 bases; unmatched junction nucleotides: 1. CDR3 length equals 14 residues. The V gene's germline CDR1 is SGHRS and CDR2 YFSETQ. The CDR3 nucleotides read TGCGCCAGCAGCTTGGCACAGGGGGCAGATACGCAGTATTTT. Its protein product is CASSLAQGADTQYF.

The genes are TRBV27 and TRBJ2-1; TRBD2 matches at 8 bases. Germline trimming cut 6 bases from V and 0 bases from J; bases unmatched to any gene: 4. The CDR3 is 15 amino acids. Germline values: CDR1 MNHEY, CDR2 SMNVEV (reference sequence). The CDR3 spells CASSISGGSYNEQFF. The CDR3 coding sequence is TGTGCCAGCAGCATAAGCGGGGGCTCCTACAATGAGCAGTTCTTC.